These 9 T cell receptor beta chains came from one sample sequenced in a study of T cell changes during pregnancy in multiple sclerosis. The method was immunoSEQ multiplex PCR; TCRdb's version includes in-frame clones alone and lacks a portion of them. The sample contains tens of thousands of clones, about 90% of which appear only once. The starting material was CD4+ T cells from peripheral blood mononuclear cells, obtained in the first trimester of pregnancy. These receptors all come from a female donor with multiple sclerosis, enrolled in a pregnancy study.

CDR3: CASSLHRSSGETDTQYF. CDR3 DNA sequence: TGTGCCAGCAGCTTACACCGGTCTAGCGGGGAAACAGATACGCAGTATTTT. The chain has TRBV7-3 and TRBJ2-3; 9 nucleotides align to TRBD2. Losses at the gene ends were 2 bases for V and 3 bases for J; bases not matched to a gene: 9. The CDR3 runs 17 residues. The germline V gene encodes CDR1 SGHTA and CDR2 FQGTGA.

The CDR3 sequence is CASSYDRGRGTEAFF. For the CDR3, the DNA is TGTGCCAGCAGCTACGACAGGGGACGAGGCACTGAAGCTTTCTTT. The chain couples TRBV5-8 to TRBJ1-1; the match to TRBD1 covers 8 bases. The V gene's germline CDR1 is SGHTS and CDR2 YDEGEE. Unmatched junction bases numbered 8, after V lost 3 bases and J lost 4 bases. This CDR3 region has 15 residues.

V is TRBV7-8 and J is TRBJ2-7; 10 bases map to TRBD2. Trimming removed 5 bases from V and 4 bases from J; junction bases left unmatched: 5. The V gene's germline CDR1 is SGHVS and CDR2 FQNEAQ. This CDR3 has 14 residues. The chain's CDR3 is CASSAPGLAYEQYF. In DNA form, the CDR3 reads TGTGCCAGCAGCGCACCGGGACTAGCGTACGAGCAGTACTTC. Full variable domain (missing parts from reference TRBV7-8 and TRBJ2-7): GAGVSQSPRYKVAKRGQDVALRCDPISGHVSLFWYQQALGQGPEFLTYFQNEAQLDKSGLPSDRFFAERPEGSVSTLKIQRTQQEDSAVYLCASSAPGLAYEQYFGPGTRLTVT.

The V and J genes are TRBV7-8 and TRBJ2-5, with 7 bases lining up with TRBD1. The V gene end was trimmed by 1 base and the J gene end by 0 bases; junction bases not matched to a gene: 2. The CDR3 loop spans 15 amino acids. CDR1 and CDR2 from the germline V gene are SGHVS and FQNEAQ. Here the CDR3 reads CASSLEGQNQETQYF. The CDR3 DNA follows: TGTGCCAGCAGCTTAGAGGGACAGAACCAAGAGACCCAGTACTTC.

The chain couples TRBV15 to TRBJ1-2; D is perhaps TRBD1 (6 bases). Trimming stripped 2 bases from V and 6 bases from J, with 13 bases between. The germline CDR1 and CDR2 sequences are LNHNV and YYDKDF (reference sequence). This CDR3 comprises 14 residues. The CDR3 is CATSRRTEEHGYTF. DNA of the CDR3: TGTGCCACCAGCAGAAGGACAGAGGAGCATGGCTACACCTTC.

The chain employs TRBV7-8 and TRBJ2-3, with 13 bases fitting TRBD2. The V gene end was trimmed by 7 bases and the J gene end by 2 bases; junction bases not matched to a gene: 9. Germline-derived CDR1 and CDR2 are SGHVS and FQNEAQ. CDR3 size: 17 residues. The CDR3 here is CASNAPGLAGSTDTQYF. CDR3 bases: TGTGCCAGCAACGCACCGGGACTAGCGGGATCCACAGATACGCAGTATTTT.

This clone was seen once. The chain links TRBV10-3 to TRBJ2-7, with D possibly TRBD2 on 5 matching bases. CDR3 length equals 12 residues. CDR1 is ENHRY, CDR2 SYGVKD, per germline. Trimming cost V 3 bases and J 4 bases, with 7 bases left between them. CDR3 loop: CAISEWEYEQYF. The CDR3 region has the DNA TGTGCCATCAGTGAATGGGAGTACGAGCAGTACTTC.

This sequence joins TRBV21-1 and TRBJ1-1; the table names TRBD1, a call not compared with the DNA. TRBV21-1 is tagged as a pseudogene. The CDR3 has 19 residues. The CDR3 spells CASSRNTTIIQGADTEAFF. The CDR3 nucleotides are TGTGCCAGCAGCAGAAACACCACTATTATACAGGGGGCGGACACTGAAGCTTTCTTT.

The CDR3 spells CAWSRGGQRYGYTF. The CDR3 region has the DNA TGTGCCTGGAGCAGAGGGGGACAGCGCTATGGCTACACCTTC. The chain has TRBV30 and TRBJ1-2, with TRBD1 identical over 7 bases. Germline trimming cut 3 bases from V and 4 bases from J; bases unmatched to any gene: 8. The length of the CDR3 is 14 residues. CDR1 GTSNPN and CDR2 SVGIG come from the germline V gene (reference sequence).